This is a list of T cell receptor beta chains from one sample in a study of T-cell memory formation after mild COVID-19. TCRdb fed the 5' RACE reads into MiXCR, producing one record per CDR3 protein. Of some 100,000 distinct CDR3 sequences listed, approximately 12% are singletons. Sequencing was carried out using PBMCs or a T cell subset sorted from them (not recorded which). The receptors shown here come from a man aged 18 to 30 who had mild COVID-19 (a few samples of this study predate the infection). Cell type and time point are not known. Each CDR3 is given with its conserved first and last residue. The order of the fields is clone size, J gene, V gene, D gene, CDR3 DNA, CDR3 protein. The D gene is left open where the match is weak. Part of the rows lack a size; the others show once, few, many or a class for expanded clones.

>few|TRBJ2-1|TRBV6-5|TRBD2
TGTGCCAGCAGACCCCGGGGGACTAGCGGGGGCTACAATGAGCAGTTCTTC
CASRPRGTSGGYNEQFF
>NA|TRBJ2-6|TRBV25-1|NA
TGTGCCAGCAGTGCCAGGACGGGGCCGGTCCTGACTTTC
CASSARTGPVLTF
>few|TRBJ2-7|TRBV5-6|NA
TGTGCCAGCAGTCGGTGGGCGGAAACCTACGAGCAGTACTTC
CASSRWAETYEQYF
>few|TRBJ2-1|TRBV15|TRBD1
TGTGCCACCGGACAGGGGGAAAGCTACAATGAGCAGTTCTTC
CATGQGESYNEQFF
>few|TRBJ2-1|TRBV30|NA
TGTGCCAGAACAGGGACCGGGTTCAATGAGCAGTTCTTC
CARTGTGFNEQFF
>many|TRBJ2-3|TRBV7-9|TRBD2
TGTGCCAGCAGCTACTCTACTCGACTAGCGGGGGGGTTCGGATCGTTGGATACGCAGTATTTT
CASSYSTRLAGGFGSLDTQYF
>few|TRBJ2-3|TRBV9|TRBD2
TGTGCCAGCAGCCCTCGTACCGGGACTAGAATTTCCCTCGCAGATACGCAGTATTTT
CASSPRTGTRISLADTQYF
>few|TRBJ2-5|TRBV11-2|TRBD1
TGTGCCAGCAGCTTGGGGCAGGGGGAAGAGACCCAGTACTTC
CASSLGQGEETQYF
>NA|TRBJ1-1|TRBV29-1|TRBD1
TGCAGCGAGGTGGGACAGGGGACGAACACTGAAGCTTTCTTT
CSEVGQGTNTEAFF
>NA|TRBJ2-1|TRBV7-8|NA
TGTGCCAGCAGCCCGGACCCCGCCTACAATGAGCAGTTCTTC
CASSPDPAYNEQFF